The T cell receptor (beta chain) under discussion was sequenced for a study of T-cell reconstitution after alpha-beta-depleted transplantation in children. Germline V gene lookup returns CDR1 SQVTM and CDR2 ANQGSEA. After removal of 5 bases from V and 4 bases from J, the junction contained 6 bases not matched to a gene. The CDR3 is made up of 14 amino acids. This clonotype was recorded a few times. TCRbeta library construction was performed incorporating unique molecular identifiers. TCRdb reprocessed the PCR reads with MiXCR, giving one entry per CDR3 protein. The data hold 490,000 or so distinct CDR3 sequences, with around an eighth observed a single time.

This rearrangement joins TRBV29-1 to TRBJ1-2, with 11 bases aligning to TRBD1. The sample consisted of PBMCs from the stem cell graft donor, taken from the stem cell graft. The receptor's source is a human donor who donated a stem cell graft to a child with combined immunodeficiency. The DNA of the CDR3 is TGCAGCGTTCGGACAGGGGGCGATGTCTATGGCTACACCTTC. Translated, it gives CSVRTGGDVYGYTF. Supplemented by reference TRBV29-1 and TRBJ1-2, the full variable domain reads SAVISQKPSRDICQRGTSLTIQCQVDSQVTMMFWYRQQPGQSLTLIATANQGSEATYESGFVIDKFPISRPNLTFSTLTVSNMSPEDSSIYLCSVRTGGDVYGYTFGSGTRLTVV.